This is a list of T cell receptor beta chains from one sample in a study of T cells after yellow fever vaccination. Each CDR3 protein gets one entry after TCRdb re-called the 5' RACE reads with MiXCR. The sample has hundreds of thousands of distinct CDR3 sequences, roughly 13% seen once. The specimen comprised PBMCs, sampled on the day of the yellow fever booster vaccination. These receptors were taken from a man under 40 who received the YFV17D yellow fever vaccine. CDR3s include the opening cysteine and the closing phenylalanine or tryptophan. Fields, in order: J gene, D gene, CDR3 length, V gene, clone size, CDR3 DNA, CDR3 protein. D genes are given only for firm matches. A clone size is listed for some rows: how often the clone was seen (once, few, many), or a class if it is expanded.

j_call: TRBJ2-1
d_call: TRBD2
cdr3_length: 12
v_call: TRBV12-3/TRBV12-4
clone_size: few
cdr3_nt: TGTGCCAGCAATCTTAGCGGGAGGATTCAGTTCTTC
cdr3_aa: CASNLSGRIQFF

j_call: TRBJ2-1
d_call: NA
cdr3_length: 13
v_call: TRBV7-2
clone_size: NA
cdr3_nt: TGTGCCAGCAGCGGTCTCCGCCGTAATGAGCAGTTCTTC
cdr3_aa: CASSGLRRNEQFF

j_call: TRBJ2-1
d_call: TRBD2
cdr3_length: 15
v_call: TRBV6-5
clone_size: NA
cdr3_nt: TGTGCCAGCAGTTTCACTAGCGGAGCTTACAATGAGCAGTTCTTC
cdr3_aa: CASSFTSGAYNEQFF

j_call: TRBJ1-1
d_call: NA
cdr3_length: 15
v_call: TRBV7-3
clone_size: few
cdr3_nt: TGTGCCAGCAGCTTAACGGGGGGGGCCTCCACTGAAGCTTTCTTT
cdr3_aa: CASSLTGGASTEAFF

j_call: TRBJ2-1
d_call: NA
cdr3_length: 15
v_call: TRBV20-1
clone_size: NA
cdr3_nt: TGCAGTGCTAGAGATGGGCAGGGGACTAACAATGAGCAGTTCTTC
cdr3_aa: CSARDGQGTNNEQFF

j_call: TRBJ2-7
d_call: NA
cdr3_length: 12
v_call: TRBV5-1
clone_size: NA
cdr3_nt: TGCGCCAGCAGCTCGGTAGTCTACGAGCAGTACTTC
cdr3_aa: CASSSVVYEQYF

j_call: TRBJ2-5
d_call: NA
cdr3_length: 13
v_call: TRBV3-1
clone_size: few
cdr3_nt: TGTGCCAGCAGCCCCCCCGGGATTGAGACCCAGTACTTC
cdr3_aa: CASSPPGIETQYF

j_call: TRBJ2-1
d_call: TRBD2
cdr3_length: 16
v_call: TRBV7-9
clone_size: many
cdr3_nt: TGTGCCAGCAGCTTGGGACTAGCGGGAGGAAGGGATGAGCAGTTCTTC
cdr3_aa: CASSLGLAGGRDEQFF

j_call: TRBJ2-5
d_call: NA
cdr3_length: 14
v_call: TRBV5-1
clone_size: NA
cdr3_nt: TGCGCCAGCAGCCCGGGACAAACACAAGAGACCCAGTACTTC
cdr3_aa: CASSPGQTQETQYF

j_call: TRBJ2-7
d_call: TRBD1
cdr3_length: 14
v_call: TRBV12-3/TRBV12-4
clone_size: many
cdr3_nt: TGTGCCAGCAGTTTGGGGACAGGAGTCCACGAGCAGTACTTC
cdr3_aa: CASSLGTGVHEQYF

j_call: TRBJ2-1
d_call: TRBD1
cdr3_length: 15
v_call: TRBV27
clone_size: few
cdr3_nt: TGTGCCAGCAGTCGTCGACAGGGGGCTGTCAATGAGCAGTTCTTC
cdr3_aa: CASSRRQGAVNEQFF

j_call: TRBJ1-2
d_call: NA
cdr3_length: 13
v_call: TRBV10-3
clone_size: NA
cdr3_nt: TGTGCCATCGGCGGAGACAGAACCTATGGCTACACCTTC
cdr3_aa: CAIGGDRTYGYTF

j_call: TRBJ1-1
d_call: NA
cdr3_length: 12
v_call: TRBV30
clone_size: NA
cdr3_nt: TGTGCCTGGAGTGGCCAGAACACTGAAGCTTTCTTT
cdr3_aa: CAWSGQNTEAFF

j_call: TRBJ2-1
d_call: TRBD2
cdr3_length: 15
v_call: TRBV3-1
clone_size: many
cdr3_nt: TGTGCCAGCAGCCAAGATAGCGGGGCCTACAATGAGCAGTTCTTC
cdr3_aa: CASSQDSGAYNEQFF

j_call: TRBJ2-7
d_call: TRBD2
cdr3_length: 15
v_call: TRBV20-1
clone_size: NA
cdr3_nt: TGCAGTGCTAGAATTGCTAGCGGGAGGGCCTACGAGCAGTACTTC
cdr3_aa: CSARIASGRAYEQYF

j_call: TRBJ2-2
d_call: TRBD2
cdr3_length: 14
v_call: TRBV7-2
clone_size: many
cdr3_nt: TGCGCCAGCAGCCCAGGACTAGCTACCGGGGAGCTGTTTTTT
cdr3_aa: CASSPGLATGELFF

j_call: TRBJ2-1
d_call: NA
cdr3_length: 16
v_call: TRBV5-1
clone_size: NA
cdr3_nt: TGCGCCAGCAGCTTAGGATACGGACCGAACTACAATGAGCAGTTCTTC
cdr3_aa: CASSLGYGPNYNEQFF

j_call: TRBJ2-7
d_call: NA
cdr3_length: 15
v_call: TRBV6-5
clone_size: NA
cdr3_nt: TGTGCCAGCAGTTATGCGGTAGGACTGGCCTACGAGCAGTACTTC
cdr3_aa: CASSYAVGLAYEQYF

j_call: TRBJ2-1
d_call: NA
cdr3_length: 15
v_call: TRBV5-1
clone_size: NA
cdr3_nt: TGCGCCAGCAGGAGGTTGGCTAGCGACTACAATGAGCAGTTCTTC
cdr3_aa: CASRRLASDYNEQFF

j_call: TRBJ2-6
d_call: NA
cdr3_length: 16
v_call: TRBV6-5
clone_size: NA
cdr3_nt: TGTGCCAGCAGACTTACTGGGGACTCTGGGGCCAACGTCCTGACTTTC
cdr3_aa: CASRLTGDSGANVLTF

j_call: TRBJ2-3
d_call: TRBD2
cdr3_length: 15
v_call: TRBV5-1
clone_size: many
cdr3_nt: TGCGCCAGCAGCGCCGGACTAGCAAGGGCAGATACGCAGTATTTT
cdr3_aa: CASSAGLARADTQYF

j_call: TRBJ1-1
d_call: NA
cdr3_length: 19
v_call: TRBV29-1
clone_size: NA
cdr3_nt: TGCAGCGTTGGTACCGAAGTATCGTTGGGGATGACAATGAACACTGAAGCTTTCTTT
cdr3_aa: CSVGTEVSLGMTMNTEAFF

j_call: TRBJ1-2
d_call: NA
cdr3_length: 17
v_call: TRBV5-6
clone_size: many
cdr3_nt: TGTGCCAGCAGCTTGGGTGGGACCGCGCGTACTAACTATGGCTACACCTTC
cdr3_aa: CASSLGGTARTNYGYTF

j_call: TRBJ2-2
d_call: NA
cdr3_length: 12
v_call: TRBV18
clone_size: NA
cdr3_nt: TGTGCCAGCTCAAAGAAGACCGGGGAGCTGTTTTTT
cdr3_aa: CASSKKTGELFF

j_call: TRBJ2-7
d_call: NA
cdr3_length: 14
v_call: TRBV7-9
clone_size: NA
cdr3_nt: TGTGCCAGCAGCTTATCGGTCTGGCTTTACGAGCAGTACTTC
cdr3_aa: CASSLSVWLYEQYF

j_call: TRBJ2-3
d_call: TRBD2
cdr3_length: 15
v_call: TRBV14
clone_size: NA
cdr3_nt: TGTGCCAGCAGCCGAAGGACTAGCGGGGAGGATACGCAGTATTTT
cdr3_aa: CASSRRTSGEDTQYF

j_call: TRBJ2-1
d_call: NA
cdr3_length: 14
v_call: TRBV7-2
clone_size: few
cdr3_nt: TGTGCCAGCGGGGGGCAGCGGGGTAGATTTGAGCAGTTCTTC
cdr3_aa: CASGGQRGRFEQFF

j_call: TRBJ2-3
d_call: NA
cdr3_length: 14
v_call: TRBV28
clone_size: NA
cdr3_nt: TGTGCCAGCAGTTTAGGTGGCTCGTCAGATACGCAGTATTTT
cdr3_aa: CASSLGGSSDTQYF

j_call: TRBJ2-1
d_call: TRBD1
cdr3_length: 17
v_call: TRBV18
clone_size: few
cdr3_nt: TGTGCCAGCTCACCACCGGCCGGGACAGGGGGGTACAATGAGCAGTTCTTC
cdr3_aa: CASSPPAGTGGYNEQFF

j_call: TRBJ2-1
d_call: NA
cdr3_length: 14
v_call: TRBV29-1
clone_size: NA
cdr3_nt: TGCGAGGGGGACTCTCCAAGCTCCTACAATGAGCAGTTCTTC
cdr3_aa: CEGDSPSSYNEQFF

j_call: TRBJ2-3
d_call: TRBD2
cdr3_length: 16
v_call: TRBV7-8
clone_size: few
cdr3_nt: TGTGCCAGCAGCGTAGTGCTAGCGGGAGTTTCAGATACGCAGTATTTT
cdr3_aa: CASSVVLAGVSDTQYF

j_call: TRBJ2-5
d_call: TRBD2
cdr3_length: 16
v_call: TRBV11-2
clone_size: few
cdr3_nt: TGTGCCAGCAGCTTAACTAGCGGGAGTGAGGGAGAGACCCAGTACTTC
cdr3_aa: CASSLTSGSEGETQYF

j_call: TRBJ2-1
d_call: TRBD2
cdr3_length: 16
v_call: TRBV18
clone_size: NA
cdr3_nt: TGTGCCAGCTCATTGGGACTAGCGGGAGGTACCGATGAGCAGTTCTTC
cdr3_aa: CASSLGLAGGTDEQFF

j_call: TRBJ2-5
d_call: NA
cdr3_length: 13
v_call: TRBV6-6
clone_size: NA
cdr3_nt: TGTGCCAGCAGTTACCGGAGAGAAGAGACCCAGTACTTC
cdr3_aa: CASSYRREETQYF

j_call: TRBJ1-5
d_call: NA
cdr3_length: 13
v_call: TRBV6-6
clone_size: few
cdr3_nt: TGTGCCAGCAGTATAAAAAGCAATCAGCCCCAGCATTTT
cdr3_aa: CASSIKSNQPQHF

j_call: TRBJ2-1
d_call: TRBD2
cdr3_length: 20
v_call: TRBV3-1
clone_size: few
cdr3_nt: TGTGCCAGCAGCCAAGATCCGGCGGGGGGGGGAGGAGGGTCCTACAATGAGCAGTTCTTC
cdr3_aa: CASSQDPAGGGGGSYNEQFF

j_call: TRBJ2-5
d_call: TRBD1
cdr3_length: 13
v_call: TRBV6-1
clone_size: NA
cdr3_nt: TGTGCCAGCAGCCCCGACAGGGGAGAGACCCAGTACTTC
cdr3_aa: CASSPDRGETQYF

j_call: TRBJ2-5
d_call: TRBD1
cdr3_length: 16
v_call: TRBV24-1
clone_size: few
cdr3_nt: TGTGCCACCAGTGATTCCGGGACAGGGGCAGGAGAGACCCAGTACTTC
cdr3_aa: CATSDSGTGAGETQYF

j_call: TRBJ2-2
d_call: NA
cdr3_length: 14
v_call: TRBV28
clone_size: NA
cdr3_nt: TGTGCCAGCACCGGGACACCAAACACCGGGGAGCTGTTTTTT
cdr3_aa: CASTGTPNTGELFF

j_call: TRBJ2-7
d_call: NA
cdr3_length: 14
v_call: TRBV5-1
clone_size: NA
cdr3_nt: TGCGCCAGCAGCTTCGAGACTAGTTACTACGAGCAGTACTTC
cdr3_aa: CASSFETSYYEQYF

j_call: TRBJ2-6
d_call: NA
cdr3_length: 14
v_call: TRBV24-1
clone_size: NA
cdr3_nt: TGTGCCACCAGTACTGGGTTTGGGGCCAACGTCCTGACTTTC
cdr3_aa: CATSTGFGANVLTF